This entry is about one T cell receptor (beta chain). Its antigen target is currently unknown. Base qualities are not provided; no much larger clone lies one nucleotide away. TCR beta CDR3 regions were amplified from RNA transcripts. For the first round of RT-PCR on the TCR CDR3, the HTBI primer set was used together with the Qiagen OneStep RT-PCR kit. Libraries were constructed in a second round of multiplex PCR, after which size selection and purification were performed. Paired-end sequencing of the libraries was performed with 100 bp reads on an Illumina HiSeq2000. Per the original workflow: Raw data were processed with SOAPnuke, discarding reads with adapters, uncalled bases, mean Phred below 15, or no exact constant-primer or identifier match. High-quality paired reads were merged with COPE v1.2.5, and unique nucleotide sequences were defined as clonotypes. MiTCR v1.1 was used to align clonotypes to the IMGT TRBV, TRBD and TRBJ reference segments. Only V-J combinations with frequency above 0.0001, covering 99.2% of repertoires, were analysed. The TCS score was defined as F50 (clonal expansion) divided by E x V (chaos), with BLOSUM62-based TCRdist calculated between CDR3 peptides within each V-J. Welch's t-statistics and random forest reduced roughly 530 V-J features to 13, which were used in a naive Bayes classifier (R e1071). The Morisita-Horn index was used to measure how similar the thyroid and blood repertoires were. TCRdb reprocessed the public reads (quality trimming at Q25 with fastp, clone calling with MiXCR) and kept in-frame beta chains. CDR3 protein duplicates are merged, each entry listing the most common genes and DNA. What appears here as the V and J calls and clone size reflects TCRdb's work, not the paper's. The sample table shows roughly 500,000 distinct CDR3 sequences, and 46% are seen once. Around 44% of the sample lies in the top ten.

The record originates from a study of T cells in Graves' hyperthyroidism and ophthalmopathy (dated by TCRdb to 2018 to 2020). With respect to the entire study: To identify TCR V-J signatures that set the groups apart, the researchers used a discovery cohort of 100 or so patients, made up of 43 with Graves' ophthalmopathy and about 55 with stable Graves' hyperthyroidism. After sampling, hyperthyroidism patients received methimazole starting at 30 mg daily, and ophthalmopathy patients received high-dose intravenous methylprednisolone. Thyroid tissue and blood T-cell repertoires from several Graves' hyperthyroidism patients were also compared in the study. The roughly 91 discovery patients were randomly split 7:3 into training and test sets. Prospective prediction of ophthalmopathy was tested in an independent validation cohort consisting of 18 hyperthyroidism patients and approximately 16 patients who later progressed to ophthalmopathy. The paper describes TCR Vbeta CDR3 sequencing of some 130 peripheral blood samples, made up of under 50 ophthalmopathy patients, more than 70 hyperthyroidism patients and approximately 17 progressor patients.

What the research found in general, with its limitations: Most expanded thyroid clonotypes (frequency above 0.001) were also detected in blood, a finding suggesting that blood repertoires may reflect thyroid immune responses. Sample size was not statistically predetermined, and investigators were not blinded to group allocation. In validation, progression to ophthalmopathy was predicted by the model with 55% to 71% sensitivity and 72.22% specificity, a median of approximately 6.5 months before onset. In cross-validation, a model built on a 13 V-J signature told ophthalmopathy apart from stable hyperthyroidism with 87.88% sensitivity and roughly 83% specificity, and in testing the same model reached 80%/75%.

Patients with uncontrolled infections, other autoimmune diseases, pregnancy or lactation were excluded. Diagnoses were based on clinical symptoms, serum thyroxine and TRAb, thyroid ultrasound and orbital computed tomography. Trizol reagent was used to extract total RNA, and RNA quality was then checked on an Agilent 2100 Bioanalyzer. The trim is 6 bases for V and 0 bases for J, with a gap of 11 bases between the germline ends. The germline V gene (reference sequence) provides CDR1 DFQATT and CDR2 SNEGSKA. The cysteine opens and the phenylalanine closes a CDR3 of 13 amino acids. Just CDR3 DNA is preserved here, 39 bases in frame from base 1.

This sequence originates from an adult woman with Graves' disease, either hyperthyroidism or ophthalmopathy (not recorded which). The material sequenced was peripheral blood or thyroid tissue (not recorded which). In this chain, TRBV20-1 is recombined with TRBJ1-2; the D gene cannot be resolved reliably. The CDR3 corresponds to CSAVAGANYGYTF. The DNA sequence is TGCAGTGCGGTAGCGGGAGCTAACTATGGCTACACCTTC.